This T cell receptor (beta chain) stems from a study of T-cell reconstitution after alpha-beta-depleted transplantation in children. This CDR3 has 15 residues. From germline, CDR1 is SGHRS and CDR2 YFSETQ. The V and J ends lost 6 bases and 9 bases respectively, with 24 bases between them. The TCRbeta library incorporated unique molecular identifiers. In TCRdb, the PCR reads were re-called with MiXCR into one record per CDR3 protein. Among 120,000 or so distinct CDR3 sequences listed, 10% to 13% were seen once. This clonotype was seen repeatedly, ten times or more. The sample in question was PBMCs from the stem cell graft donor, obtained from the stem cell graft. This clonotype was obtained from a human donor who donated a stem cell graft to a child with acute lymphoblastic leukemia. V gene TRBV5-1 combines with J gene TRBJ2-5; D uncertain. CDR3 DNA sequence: TGCGCCAGCAAACCCGAAGCCGACCCGAGGAGAGCCCAGTACTTC. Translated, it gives CASKPEADPRRAQYF.